Listed here are 8 T cell receptor beta chains from one sample, sequenced in a study of CD8 T cells in ankylosing spondylitis. TCRdb used MiXCR to reprocess the 5' RACE reads, holding one entry per CDR3 protein. This sample has 250,000 to 350,000 distinct CDR3 sequences; 20% occur once, and the top ten carry roughly 4%. The specimen sequenced was blood, either unsorted or a sorted T cell fraction (not recorded which). These receptors were taken from a female donor with ankylosing spondylitis or in good health (not recorded which).

This clonotype has more than one count but fewer than ten. This sequence joins TRBV12-3 or TRBV12-4 and TRBJ1-2, with 10 bases aligning to TRBD1. The J segment lost 8 bases and the V segment lost 8 bases, leaving 11 bases of the junction unmatched. The CDR3 contains 14 residues. As DNA, the CDR3 is TGTGCCAGCGGTTGGAGACAGGGGGCGAGGGGCTACACCTTC. As protein: CASGWRQGARGYTF.

The chain employs TRBV5-1 and TRBJ2-7, with 15 positions matching TRBD2. The CDR3 length is 16 residues. CDR1 is SGHRS and CDR2 is YFSETQ in the germline V gene. With 3 bases clipped from V and 6 bases from J, the junction kept 7 bases outside the gene matches. The CDR3, as DNA: TGCGCCAGCAGCTCTGGAGGGGGACTAGCGGGAGGCGAGCAGTACTTC. Amino acids: CASSSGGGLAGGEQYF. The variable domain in full, with the rest retrieved from reference TRBV5-1 and TRBJ2-7, is KAGVTQTPRYLIKTRGQQVTLSCSPISGHRSVSWYQQTPGQGLQFLFEYFSETQRNKGNFPGRFSGRQFSNSRSEMNVSTLELGDSALYLCASSSGGGLAGGEQYFGPGTRLTVT.

This clonotype was detected only a few times. The genes are TRBV10-3 and TRBJ1-3; D gene unclear. Germline CDR1 ENHRY, CDR2 SYGVKD. Trimming stripped 6 bases from V and 4 bases from J, with 10 bases between. The CDR3 is 13 amino acids. The CDR3 loop is CAIRSSDGNTIYF. Written as DNA, the CDR3 is TGTGCCATCAGAAGTTCGGACGGAAACACCATATATTTT.

V and J are TRBV20-1 and TRBJ2-7; 9 bases fit TRBD2. Germline V gives CDR1 DFQATT, CDR2 SNEGSKA (reference sequence). The CDR3 contains 16 residues. The junction had 16 bases not matched to a gene; V was cut back by 6 bases and J by 4 bases. CDR3 region: CSALIPGASGDYEQYF. In nucleotides, the CDR3 is TGCAGTGCCTTGATACCCGGGGCTAGCGGGGATTACGAGCAGTACTTC.

There are a few counts of this clonotype. V is TRBV28 and J is TRBJ2-7, with D possibly TRBD1 on 5 matching bases. This CDR3 has 14 amino acids. Per the germline V gene, CDR1 is MDHEN and CDR2 is SYDVKM. Trimming removed 4 bases at V and 3 bases at J, with 13 bases between. The CDR3 nucleotides are TGTGCCAGCAGTTCCCAGGGTAGGGTCTACGAGCAGTACTTC. Its protein is CASSSQGRVYEQYF.

The chain recombines TRBV11-2 with TRBJ2-7; the D gene could be TRBD1 or TRBD2 (5 bases each). CDR3 size: 14 residues. Germline V CDR1 and CDR2: SGHAT, FQNNGV. V was cut by 2 bases and J by 6 bases, with 14 bases left in between. The CDR3 loop reads CASSLYTREREQYF. The CDR3 DNA follows: TGTGCCAGCAGCTTATATACCAGGGAGCGCGAGCAGTACTTC. The variable domain in full, with the rest retrieved from reference TRBV11-2 and TRBJ2-7, is EAGVAQSPRYKIIEKRQSVAFWCNPISGHATLYWYQQILGQGPKLLIQFQNNGVVDDSQLPKDRFSAERLKGVDSTLKIQPAKLEDSAVYLCASSLYTREREQYFGPGTRLTVT.

The V and J genes are TRBV7-2 and TRBJ2-3, with 7 bases that match TRBD1. This CDR3 is 14 amino acids long. Germline trimming cut 1 base from V and 7 bases from J; bases unmatched to any gene: 5. CDR1 is SGHTA and CDR2 is FQGNSA in the germline V gene. The CDR3 region is CASSLVGQTYTQYF. CDR3 nucleotide sequence: TGTGCCAGCAGCTTAGTGGGACAGACTTATACGCAGTATTTT.

This clonotype showed up just a few times. The chain joins TRBV2 to TRBJ2-5; D could derive from TRBD1 or TRBD2 (5 bases each). The V end lost 4 bases, the J end lost 4 bases, and 13 bases lay between the germline ends. The CDR3 is 14 residues long. CDR1 is SNHLY, CDR2 FYNNEI, per germline. CDR3 nucleotides: TGTGCCAGCAGTGGGGGACCTCGAGTAGAGACCCAGTACTTC. The encoded protein is CASSGGPRVETQYF.